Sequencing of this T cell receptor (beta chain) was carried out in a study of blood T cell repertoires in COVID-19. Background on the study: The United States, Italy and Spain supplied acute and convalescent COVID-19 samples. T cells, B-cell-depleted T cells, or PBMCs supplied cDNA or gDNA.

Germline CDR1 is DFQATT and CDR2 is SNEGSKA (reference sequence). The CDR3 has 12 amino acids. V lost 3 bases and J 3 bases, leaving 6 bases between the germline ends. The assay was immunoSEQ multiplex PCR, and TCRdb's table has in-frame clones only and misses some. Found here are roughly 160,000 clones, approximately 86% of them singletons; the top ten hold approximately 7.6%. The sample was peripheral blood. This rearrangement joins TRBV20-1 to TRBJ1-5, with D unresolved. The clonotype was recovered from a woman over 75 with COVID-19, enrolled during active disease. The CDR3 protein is CSASDNNQPQHF. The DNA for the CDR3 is TGCAGTGCTAGTGACAACAATCAGCCCCAGCATTTT.